A single sample gave rise to the 9 T cell receptor beta chains below, sequenced in a study of blood T cell repertoires in COVID-19. The repertoire was sequenced with immunoSEQ multiplex PCR; TCRdb's copy has only in-frame clones and lacks some. The repertoire holds 93,000 or so clones, with 84% as singletons. Sequencing input: peripheral blood. The source of these receptors is a human donor in a cohort sampled during active or convalescent COVID-19.

The genes are TRBV4-2 and TRBJ2-7; D may be TRBD1 (6 bases). CDR1 LGHNA and CDR2 YNFKEQ come from the germline V gene. Trimming took 0 bases from V and 3 from J, leaving 12 bases between them. This CDR3 has 15 residues. The CDR3 DNA is TGTGCCAGCAGCCAAGAAAGGGGGAAGGTCTACGAGCAGTACTTC. It translates to CASSQERGKVYEQYF.

CDR3 sequence reads: CASLGGTGELFF. The CDR3 region has the DNA TGTGCCAGTCTCGGGGGCACCGGGGAGCTGTTTTTT. The V and J genes are TRBV9 and TRBJ2-2; TRBD2 is a possible D gene (6 bases). CDR1 and CDR2 (germline): SGDLS, YYNGEE. Trimming left V 8 bases short and J 4 bases short, with 9 bases between. This CDR3 is 12 amino acids long.

This chain uses TRBV19 with TRBJ2-7; 11 nucleotides agree with TRBD1. The CDR3 extends over 14 amino acids. Germline assignment: CDR1 LNHDA and CDR2 SQIVND (reference sequence). The trim removed 6 bases at V and 3 bases at J, leaving 4 bases unmatched. The CDR3 DNA is TGTGCCAGTAGCTCGGACAGGGGGCTCTACGAGCAGTACTTC. Protein sequence: CASSSDRGLYEQYF.

The chain is built from TRBV11-3 and TRBJ1-1, with D unclear. Per germline, CDR1 SGHNT and CDR2 YENEEA. The CDR3 has 14 residues. V lost 6 bases to trimming and J lost 3 bases, with 14 bases between them. This CDR3 reads CASSKVRGYTEAFF. CDR3 sequence (DNA): TGTGCCAGCAGTAAGGTCCGCGGGTACACTGAAGCTTTCTTT.

This clone appeared a few times. The V and J genes are TRBV2 and TRBJ2-7; 8 bases agree with TRBD1. There are 14 residues in the CDR3. The ends lost 4 bases at V and 5 bases at J; junction bases unmatched: 7. Germline CDR1 is SNHLY and CDR2 is FYNNEI. CDR3 nucleotide sequence: TGTGCCAGCAGTGGCTGGACAGGGTGGAACGAGCAGTACTTC. Its protein is CASSGWTGWNEQYF. Together with reference TRBV2 and TRBJ2-7, the CDR3 gives the full variable domain: EPEVTQTPSHQVTQMGQEVILRCVPISNHLYFYWYRQILGQKVEFLVSFYNNEISEKSEIFDDQFSVERPDGSNFTLKIRSTKLEDSAMYFCASSGWTGWNEQYFGPGTRLTVT.

This chain joins TRBV7-2 and TRBJ2-2; TRBD2 agrees at 10 bases. Germline trimming cut 0 bases from V and 8 bases from J; bases unmatched to any gene: 12. The CDR3 extends over 18 amino acids. Germline V gene lookup returns CDR1 SGHTA and CDR2 FQGNSA. The chain's CDR3 is CASSLALSASGGSGELFF. CDR3 nucleotides: TGTGCCAGCAGCTTAGCGTTGTCGGCTAGCGGGGGTTCGGGGGAGCTGTTTTTT.

For the CDR3, the DNA is TGTGCCAGTAAAGCCCTACAGGAGAATTCACCCCTCCACTTT. This encodes CASKALQENSPLHF. The rearrangement links TRBV19 to TRBJ1-6; weak D call: TRBD1 (5 bases). The CDR3 spans 14 residues. V dropped 7 bases and J dropped 7 bases, with 14 bases sitting between them. Germline assignment: CDR1 LNHDA and CDR2 SQIVND (reference sequence).

This sequence joins TRBV27 and TRBJ2-3; D gene unclear. Germline V gene sequence: CDR1 MNHEY, CDR2 SMNVEV (reference sequence). The V gene lost 8 bases and the J gene lost 6 bases, with 9 bases spanning the gap. CDR3 size: 11 residues. The CDR3 region has the DNA TGTGCCAGCCAAACGGAGGATACGCAGTATTTT. It specifies CASQTEDTQYF.

This sequence joins TRBV27 and TRBJ1-6, with 9 bases matching TRBD1. From germline, CDR1 is MNHEY and CDR2 SMNVEV (reference sequence). The CDR3 is 17 amino acids. Trimming cost V 2 bases and J 0 bases; bases outside gene matches: 2. The CDR3 DNA reads as TGTGCCAGCAGTTTAGGACAGGGGAGCTCCTATAATTCACCCCTCCACTTT. Translating gives CASSLGQGSSYNSPLHF.